Listed below are T cell receptor beta chains from one sample, sequenced in a study of T cells in Graves' hyperthyroidism and ophthalmopathy. TCRdb re-derived calls from the multiplex PCR reads in MiXCR, one entry per CDR3 protein. The data show 650,000 to 850,000 distinct CDR3 sequences, with approximately 19% seen just once and around 15% held by the top ten. Input material: blood. The source is a woman between 45 and 60 years old with Graves' hyperthyroidism that later progressed to Graves' ophthalmopathy. CDR3s include the opening cysteine and the closing phenylalanine or tryptophan.

TRBJ1-5 TRBV6-1 CASSSGQLSNQPQHF
TRBJ2-2 TRBV7-3 CASSSGQGGSGELFF
TRBJ2-5 TRBV7-2 CASSLSPGGGRETQYF
TRBJ2-2 TRBV12-3/TRBV12-4 CASSLSSLNTGELFF
TRBJ1-2 TRBV11-1 CASSLQRDYGYTF
TRBJ1-4 TRBV2 CASSVRTGGDEKLFF
TRBJ1-2 TRBV11-2 CASKRAVNNYGYTF
TRBJ2-1 TRBV15 CATSRGAGSSYNEQFF
. TRBV10-1 CATTEGGQDSYEQFF
TRBJ2-3 TRBV5-1 CASSLVAGDTGAQYF
TRBJ1-2 TRBV6-1 CASSPGVWSNYGYTF
TRBJ2-1 TRBV5-1 CASTRTSGHISSYNEQFF
TRBJ2-3 TRBV11-2 CASSFGAGDTDTQYF
TRBJ2-5 TRBV6-4 CASSDLNREETQYF
TRBJ2-3 TRBV29-1 CSVAGTRSTDTQYF
TRBJ2-7 TRBV27 CASSFSGPSYEQYF
TRBJ1-4 TRBV27 CASSSSGAGEKLFF
TRBJ1-2 TRBV6-1 CASRLTRTGFGYTF
TRBJ2-1 TRBV11-2 CASSSRARVPYNEQFF
TRBJ2-7 TRBV20-1 CSARTGWGGGSYEQYF
TRBJ1-3 TRBV20-1 CSAGSGNTIYF
TRBJ2-7 TRBV20-1 CSARDGSGHDYEQYF
TRBJ2-3 TRBV18 CASSPVGDTDTQYF
TRBJ2-5 TRBV13 CASSLGPGQGETQYF
TRBJ2-3 TRBV12-3/TRBV12-4 CASSQARLAGTSTDTQYF
TRBJ2-1 TRBV7-2 CASSSSVRSGNEQFF
TRBJ2-3 TRBV6-5 CASSYQTGPNTDTQYF
TRBJ1-1 TRBV20-1 CSASILDTEAFF
TRBJ2-5 TRBV2 CASMNWGAQETQYF
TRBJ2-7 TRBV3-1 CASSRREGPYEQYF
TRBJ2-1 TRBV5-1 CASSSSGEPYNEQFF
TRBJ2-1 TRBV28 CAHSLSPGGIFYNEQFF
TRBJ1-2 TRBV27 CASSLSSGNYGYTF
TRBJ1-6 TRBV12-3/TRBV12-4 CASSLGTGDNSPLHF
TRBJ1-3 TRBV15 CATSTVRRVVGNTIYF
TRBJ1-1 TRBV29-1 CSADGGDTEAFF
TRBJ2-1 TRBV30 CTAGIYNEQFF
TRBJ2-2 TRBV5-1 CASSLAQGTNTGELFF
TRBJ2-1 TRBV11-2 CASSLRRDFRSYNEQFF
TRBJ2-6 TRBV18 CASSPGGSGANVLTF
TRBJ1-1 TRBV27 CASISGTGGTEAFF
TRBJ1-2 TRBV6-2/TRBV6-3 CASSSGTGGFRPYGYTF
TRBJ2-7 TRBV6-5 CASSLTLAGGSYEQYF
TRBJ2-5 TRBV11-2 CASRRERETQYF
TRBJ2-5 TRBV3-1 CASSQPTGTTEETQYF
TRBJ2-1 TRBV20-1 CSARPRGGSYNEQFF
TRBJ2-3 TRBV29-1 CSVSPRSADTQYF
TRBJ1-1 TRBV20-1 CRIALGQMNTEAFF
TRBJ2-2 TRBV6-1 CASNSAGLKGTGELFF